These T cell receptor beta chains were read from a single sample in a study of T cells in narcolepsy. Profiled with immunoSEQ multiplex PCR; TCRdb holds only in-frame clones, not every one. The sample gives fewer than 35,000 clones, under 90% of which show up once; over 1% is in the top ten. Sequenced material: CD45RA- memory CD4+ T cells from PBMCs. Source of these receptors: a human donor with narcolepsy. Each CDR3 is given with its conserved first and last residue. The D gene is left open where the match is weak. For some rows the clone size is stated as once, few or many, or as a class when expanded; others skip it.

J	V	size	D	DNA	CDR3
TRBJ2-1	TRBV7-9	.	.	TGTGCCAGCACATGGACAGAGCCCAACAATGAGCAGTTCTTC	CASTWTEPNNEQFF
TRBJ2-1	TRBV29-1	few	.	TGCAGCGCCGCTAACAATGAGCAGTTCTTC	CSAANNEQFF
TRBJ1-3	TRBV10-3	.	.	TGTGCCATCAGTGAAATAGGGATCTCTGGAAACACCATATATTTT	CAISEIGISGNTIYF
TRBJ2-7	TRBV5-1	.	TRBD1	TGCGCCAGCAGCTTGGGACAGGGACCTCGGGAGCAGTACTTC	CASSLGQGPREQYF
TRBJ2-7	TRBV6-6	.	.	TGTGCCAGCGGCTACTACGAGCAGTACTTC	CASGYYEQYF
TRBJ1-5	TRBV13	.	.	TGTGCCAGCAGCCAAAGTGGAGGATGGGCCCAGCATTTT	CASSQSGGWAQHF
TRBJ1-4	TRBV28	.	.	TGTGCCAGCAGTTCCCCCCTTCCGGGGATTAATGAAAAACTGTCTTTT	CASSSPLPGINEKLSF
TRBJ2-1	TRBV19	.	.	TGTGCCAGTAGTCCCAAGTCGCGGGGTGGGAATGAGCAGTTCTTC	CASSPKSRGGNEQFF
TRBJ1-2	TRBV7-2	.	TRBD1	TGTGCCAGCAGCTTAGAGTGGACAGGGGATAGTGGCTACACCTTC	CASSLEWTGDSGYTF
TRBJ2-3	TRBV7-8	.	TRBD1	TGTGCCAGCAGCTTAAGGGGGACAGGTAGCACAGATACGCAGTATTTT	CASSLRGTGSTDTQYF
TRBJ1-2	TRBV6-6	.	.	TGTGCCAGCAGTTTAGACCGGGACAATGTAGGTGGCTACACCTTC	CASSLDRDNVGGYTF
TRBJ2-2	TRBV5-5	.	TRBD1	TGTGCCAGCAGCTATGGACAGGTGCAGCTTCATGCCGGGGAGCTGTTTTTT	CASSYGQVQLHAGELFF
TRBJ1-5	TRBV28	.	TRBD1	TGTGCCAGCAGTTTTCCGGGACAGGGTATCGGTCAGCCCCAGCATTTT	CASSFPGQGIGQPQHF
TRBJ1-6	TRBV6-5	.	.	TGTGCCAGCAGCTACGCTTACAATAATTCACCCCTCCACTTT	CASSYAYNNSPLHF
TRBJ2-1	TRBV9	.	TRBD2	TGTGCCAGCAGCGTAGAAGGGAGGGGTGAGCAGTTCTTC	CASSVEGRGEQFF
TRBJ1-2	TRBV6-5	.	.	TGTGCCAGTACTCCTGGAGGGGACGCTAACTATGGCTACACCTTC	CASTPGGDANYGYTF
TRBJ2-1	TRBV9	.	.	TGTGCCAGCAGCGTGAGGGTTGGGAATGAGCAGTTCTTC	CASSVRVGNEQFF
TRBJ2-2	TRBV7-2	.	TRBD1	TGTGCCAGCAGCTTGGGACAGGGGGTCGCCGGGGAGCTGTTTTTT	CASSLGQGVAGELFF
TRBJ1-4	TRBV2	.	TRBD1	TGTGCCAGCAGGTATAGACAGGGGAATGAAAAACTGTTTTTT	CASRYRQGNEKLFF
TRBJ2-3	TRBV19	few	TRBD2	TGTGCCAGTAGTAGGACTAGCCGGGCAGATACGCAGTATTTT	CASSRTSRADTQYF
TRBJ1-2	TRBV6-1	.	TRBD1	TGTGCCAGCAGCGCCGACAGGGGGCAAGGCTACACCTTC	CASSADRGQGYTF
TRBJ1-1	TRBV19	.	.	TGTGCCAGTAGTATGGGACTGGGGAACACTGAAGCTTTCTTT	CASSMGLGNTEAFF
TRBJ2-3	TRBV5-8	.	TRBD2	TGTGCCACCCCGGGGGGGGCCCTCACAGATACGCAGTATTTT	CATPGGALTDTQYF
TRBJ1-5	TRBV15	.	TRBD1	TGTGCCACCAGCAAAGGACAGGCGGCAAATCAGCCCCAGCATTTT	CATSKGQAANQPQHF
TRBJ1-1	TRBV6-5	.	.	TGTGCCAGCAGTTACTCGTCCGAAACTGAAGCTTTCTTT	CASSYSSETEAFF
TRBJ2-3	TRBV15	.	TRBD2	TGTGCCACCAGCGCCCCCCGTGGGGCTAGCGGGGGAACCCCGGATACGCAGTATTTT	CATSAPRGASGGTPDTQYF
TRBJ2-5	TRBV6-6	.	.	TGTGCCAGCAGTTACGTAATCGAGGAGACCCAGTACTTC	CASSYVIEETQYF
TRBJ2-7	TRBV19	few	TRBD1	TGTGCCAGTAGTATCGACAACAGGGGATATAGTTCTGGTGGCCCCTACGAGCAGTACTTC	CASSIDNRGYSSGGPYEQYF
TRBJ2-3	TRBV19	.	.	TGTGCCAGTAGTTTACGACAACCGCGGGATACGCAGTATTTT	CASSLRQPRDTQYF
TRBJ1-4	TRBV9	few	.	TGTGCCAGCAGCGTAGGGCCCAGTACTAATGAAAAACTGTTTTTT	CASSVGPSTNEKLFF
TRBJ2-3	TRBV5-1	few	TRBD2	TGCGCCAGCAGCACAGCGGGGGGGATTGGAGATACGCAGTATTTT	CASSTAGGIGDTQYF
TRBJ2-3	TRBV5-1	.	TRBD1	TGCGCCAGCAGCTTAACTGACAGGGGAGATACGCAGTATTTT	CASSLTDRGDTQYF
TRBJ2-1	TRBV7-6	.	TRBD1	TGTGCCAGCAGCTTAGGGACAGGGGGCCGTACATACAATGAGCAGCTCTTC	CASSLGTGGRTYNEQLF
TRBJ1-3	TRBV4-1	.	.	TGCGCCAGCAGCCAAGTAGGGGACTCTGGAAACACCATATATTTT	CASSQVGDSGNTIYF
TRBJ1-6	TRBV18	.	.	TGTGCCAGCTCACCAGAGCACAGTTCACCCCTCCACTTT	CASSPEHSSPLHF
TRBJ1-6	TRBV7-2	.	TRBD1	TGTGCCAGCGGATCGACAGGGATTCTCGGGAGCTCCTATAATTCACCCCTCCACTTT	CASGSTGILGSSYNSPLHF
TRBJ2-5	TRBV30	.	TRBD1	TGTGCCTGGAGTTGGGGACAGGGAGGAGACCAGTACTTC	CAWSWGQGGDQYF
TRBJ2-5	TRBV14	.	TRBD1	TGTGCCAGCAGCCCTTGGACAGGGCAAGAGACCCAGTACTTC	CASSPWTGQETQYF
TRBJ1-4	TRBV6-6	.	.	TGTGCCAGCAGTTACGGGGCATTTACTAATGAAAAACTGTTTTTT	CASSYGAFTNEKLFF
TRBJ2-2	TRBV7-3	.	.	TGTGCCAGCAGCACTACAACCGGGGAGCTGTTTTTT	CASSTTTGELFF
TRBJ2-2	TRBV19	.	TRBD2	TGTGCCAGTAGTTTTCCCACGGGGTCGGGGGGATACACCGGGGAGCTGTTTTTT	CASSFPTGSGGYTGELFF
TRBJ1-5	TRBV18	.	.	TGTGCCAGCTCACCGGCACAGGGACACAATCAGCCCCAGCATTTT	CASSPAQGHNQPQHF
TRBJ1-2	TRBV30	.	.	TGTGCCTGTGGCGCAGGGCACTATGGCTACACCTTC	CACGAGHYGYTF
TRBJ2-3	TRBV7-8	.	TRBD1	TGTGCCAGCAGCAGTCCGCAGGGGGCCCGTTCTGCAGATACGCAGTATTTT	CASSSPQGARSADTQYF
TRBJ2-1	TRBV30	.	TRBD2	TGTGCCTGGAGTCGAAGCGGGAGCCTCTACAATGAGCAGTTCTTC	CAWSRSGSLYNEQFF